The TCR beta chain described here comes from a study of cytomegalovirus exposure and HLA in healthy donors. Looking at the study overall: Early release data held 85 million or so unique TCRs from HLA-typed donors.

Overall study results and limits: Evidence from a later analysis indicated that most CMV-associated TCR beta chains looked HLA-restricted. In an earlier analysis, about 87% or about 30%: the productive usage of most TCR beta V segments. One variant, a missense change in DCLRE1C, was linked in a later analysis to TCR beta V- and J-gene trimming.

CDR1 MNHNY and CDR2 SVGAGI come from the germline V gene (reference sequence). V was clipped by 8 bases and J by 6 bases, with 22 bases between them. The CDR3 covers 16 residues. The PCR had 60 Vbeta and 13 Jbeta primers. Measured with immunoSEQ multiplex PCR; TCRdb has only the in-frame clones, and not every one. Of about 120,000 clones in the sample, roughly 80% were seen once. Concerning this clone: Its antigen is unidentified.

This receptor was identified in a woman in her thirties or forties in good health and CMV-seropositive. Sequenced material: PBMCs. The chain links TRBV6-6 to TRBJ1-4; a weak D match, TRBD1 (5 bases). CDR3 amino acids: CASGAGQNFGYEKLFF. CDR3 nucleotides: TGTGCCAGCGGGGCAGGGCAAAATTTCGGGTATGAAAAACTGTTTTTT.